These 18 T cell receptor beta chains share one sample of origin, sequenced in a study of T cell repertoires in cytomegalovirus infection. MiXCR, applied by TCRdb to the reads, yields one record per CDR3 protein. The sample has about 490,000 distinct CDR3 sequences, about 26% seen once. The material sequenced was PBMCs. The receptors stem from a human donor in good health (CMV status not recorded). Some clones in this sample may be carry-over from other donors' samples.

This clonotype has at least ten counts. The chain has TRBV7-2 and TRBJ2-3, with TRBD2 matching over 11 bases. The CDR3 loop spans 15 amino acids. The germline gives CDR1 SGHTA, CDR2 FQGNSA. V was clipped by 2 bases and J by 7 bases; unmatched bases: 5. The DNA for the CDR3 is TGTGCCAGCAGCTTAAATAGCGGGAGGGCCTATACGCAGTATTTT. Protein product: CASSLNSGRAYTQYF. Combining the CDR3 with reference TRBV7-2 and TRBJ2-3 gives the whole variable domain GAGVSQSPSNKVTEKGKDVELRCDPISGHTALYWYRQSLGQGLEFLIYFQGNSAPDKSGLPSDRFSAERTGGSVSTLTIQRTQQEDSAVYLCASSLNSGRAYTQYFGPGTRLTVL.

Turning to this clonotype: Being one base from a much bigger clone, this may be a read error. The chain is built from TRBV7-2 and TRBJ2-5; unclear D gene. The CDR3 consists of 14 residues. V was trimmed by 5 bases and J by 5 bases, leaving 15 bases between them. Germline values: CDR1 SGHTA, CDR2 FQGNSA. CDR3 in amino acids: CASSRRATTETQYF. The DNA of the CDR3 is TGTGCCAGCAGCCGCCGCGCCACCACGGAGACCCAGTACTTC.

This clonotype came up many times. CDR3 DNA sequence: TGTGCCAGCAGCGATCGACAGGGCGGCAATCAGCCCCAGCATTTT. Residues: CASSDRQGGNQPQHF. The chain is built from TRBV7-2 and TRBJ1-5, with 7 positions matching TRBD1. The trim removed 5 bases at V and 2 bases at J, leaving 6 bases unmatched. Germline CDR1 is SGHTA and CDR2 is FQGNSA. This CDR3 has 15 residues. Full variable domain (outside the CDR3, taken from reference TRBV7-2 and TRBJ1-5): GAGVSQSPSNKVTEKGKDVELRCDPISGHTALYWYRQSLGQGLEFLIYFQGNSAPDKSGLPSDRFSAERTGGSVSTLTIQRTQQEDSAVYLCASSDRQGGNQPQHFGDGTRLSIL.

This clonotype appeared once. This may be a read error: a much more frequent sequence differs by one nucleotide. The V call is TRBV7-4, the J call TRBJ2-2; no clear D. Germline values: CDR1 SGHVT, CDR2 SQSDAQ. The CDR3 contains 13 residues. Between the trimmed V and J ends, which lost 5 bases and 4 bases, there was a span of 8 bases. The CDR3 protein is CASSRDTTGELFF. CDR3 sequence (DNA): TGTGCCAGCAGCCGTGATACCACCGGGGAGCTGTTTTTT.

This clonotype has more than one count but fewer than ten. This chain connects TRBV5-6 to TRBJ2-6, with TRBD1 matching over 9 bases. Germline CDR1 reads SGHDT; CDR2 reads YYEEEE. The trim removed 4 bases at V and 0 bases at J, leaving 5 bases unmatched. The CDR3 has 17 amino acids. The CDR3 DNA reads TGTGCCAGCAGCCCCGGGACAGGGAACTCTGGGGCCAACGTCCTGACTTTC. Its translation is CASSPGTGNSGANVLTF.

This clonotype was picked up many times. The CDR3 nucleotides are TGTGCCAGCAGCTTAGCATCGGCCGGGGAGCTGTTTTTT. It yields the protein CASSLASAGELFF. The V call is TRBV7-6, the J call TRBJ2-2; D remains ambiguous. CDR1 is SGHVS, CDR2 FNYEAQ, per germline. V was cut by 0 bases and J by 6 bases, with 5 bases left in between. This CDR3 has 13 amino acids. Full variable domain (outside the CDR3, taken from reference TRBV7-6 and TRBJ2-2): GAGVSQSPRYKVTKRGQDVALRCDPISGHVSLYWYRQALGQGPEFLTYFNYEAQQDKSGLPNDRFSAERPEGSISTLTIQRTEQRDSAMYRCASSLASAGELFFGEGSRLTVL.

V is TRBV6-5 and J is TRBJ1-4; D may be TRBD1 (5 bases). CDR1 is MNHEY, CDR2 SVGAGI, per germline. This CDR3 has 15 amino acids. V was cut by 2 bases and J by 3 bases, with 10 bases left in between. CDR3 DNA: TGTGCCAGCAGTTACCTGAGGACACCTAATGAAAAACTGTTTTTT. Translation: CASSYLRTPNEKLFF.

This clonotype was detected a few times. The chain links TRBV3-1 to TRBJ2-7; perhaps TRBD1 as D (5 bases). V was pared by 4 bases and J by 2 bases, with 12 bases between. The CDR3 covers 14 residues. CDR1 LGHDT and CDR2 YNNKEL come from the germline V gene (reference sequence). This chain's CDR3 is CASSRGHTTYEQYF. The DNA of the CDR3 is TGTGCCAGCAGCCGTGGACACACCACCTACGAGCAGTACTTC.

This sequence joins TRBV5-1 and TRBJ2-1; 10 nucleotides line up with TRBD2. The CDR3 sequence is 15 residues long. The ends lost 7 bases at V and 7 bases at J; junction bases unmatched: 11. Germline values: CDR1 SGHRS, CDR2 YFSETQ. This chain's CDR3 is CASRLAGVRTNEQFF. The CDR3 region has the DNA TGCGCCAGCCGTCTAGCGGGAGTGCGGACAAATGAGCAGTTCTTC. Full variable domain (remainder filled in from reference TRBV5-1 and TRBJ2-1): KAGVTQTPRYLIKTRGQQVTLSCSPISGHRSVSWYQQTPGQGLQFLFEYFSETQRNKGNFPGRFSGRQFSNSRSEMNVSTLELGDSALYLCASRLAGVRTNEQFFGPGTRLTVL.

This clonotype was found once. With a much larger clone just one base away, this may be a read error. CDR3 amino acids: CASSSTVVQETQYF. The CDR3 DNA reads TGTGCCAGCAGCTCGACAGTGGTCCAAGAGACCCAGTACTTC. The chain recombines TRBV7-2 with TRBJ2-5, with D possibly matching TRBD1 (5 bases). The CDR3 length is 14 residues. Trimming shortened V by 4 bases and J by 1 base, and 10 bases separated the two germline ends. Germline V lookup: CDR1 SGHTA, CDR2 FQGNSA.

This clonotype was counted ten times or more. DNA for the CDR3: TGTGCCAGCAGCTTAGGACAGGGGATAGAGACCCAGTACTTC. This codes for CASSLGQGIETQYF. The rearrangement links TRBV7-9 to TRBJ2-5; the match to TRBD1 covers 8 bases. J gave up 4 bases and V 1 base, and 2 bases lay outside the gene matches. CDR3 length equals 14 residues. Germline CDR1 is SEHNR and CDR2 is FQNEAQ (reference sequence). Variable domain in full (rest from reference TRBV7-9 and TRBJ2-5): DTGVSQNPRHKITKRGQNVTFRCDPISEHNRLYWYRQTLGQGPEFLTYFQNEAQLEKSRLLSDRFSAERPKGSFSTLEIQRTEQGDSAMYLCASSLGQGIETQYFGPGTRLLVL.

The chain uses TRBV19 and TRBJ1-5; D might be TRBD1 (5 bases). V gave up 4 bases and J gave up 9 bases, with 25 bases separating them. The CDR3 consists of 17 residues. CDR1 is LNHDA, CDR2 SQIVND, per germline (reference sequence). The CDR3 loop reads CASSRNQGPPHQAPQHF. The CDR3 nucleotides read TGTGCCAGTAGTAGGAATCAGGGTCCCCCACACCAAGCGCCCCAGCATTTT.

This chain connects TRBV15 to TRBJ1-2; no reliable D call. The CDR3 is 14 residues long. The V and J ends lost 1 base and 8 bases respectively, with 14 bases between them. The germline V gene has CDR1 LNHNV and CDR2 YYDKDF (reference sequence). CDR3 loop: CATSRAGSILGYTF. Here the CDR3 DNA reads TGTGCCACCAGCAGAGCCGGTTCCATACTGGGCTACACCTTC.

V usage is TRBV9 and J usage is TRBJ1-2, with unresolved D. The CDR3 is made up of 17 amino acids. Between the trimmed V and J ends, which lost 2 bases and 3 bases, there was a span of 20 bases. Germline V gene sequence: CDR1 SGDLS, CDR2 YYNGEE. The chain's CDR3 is CASSVTGRGPRDYGYTF. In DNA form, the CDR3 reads TGTGCCAGCAGCGTGACCGGACGTGGCCCGAGGGACTATGGCTACACCTTC.

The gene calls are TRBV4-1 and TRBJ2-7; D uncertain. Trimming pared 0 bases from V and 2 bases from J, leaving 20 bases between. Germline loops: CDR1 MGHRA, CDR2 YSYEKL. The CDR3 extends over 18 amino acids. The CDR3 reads CASSQDGSPAALPYEQYF. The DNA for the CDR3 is TGCGCCAGCAGCCAAGATGGTTCGCCGGCGGCGCTCCCCTACGAGCAGTACTTC.

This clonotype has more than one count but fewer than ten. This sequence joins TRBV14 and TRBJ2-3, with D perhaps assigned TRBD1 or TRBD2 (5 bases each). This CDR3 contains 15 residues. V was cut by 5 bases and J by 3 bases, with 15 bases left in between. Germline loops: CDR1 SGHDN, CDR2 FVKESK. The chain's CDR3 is CASSSDRGPTDTQYF. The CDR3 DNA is TGTGCCAGCAGCAGCGATCGGGGACCTACAGATACGCAGTATTTT.

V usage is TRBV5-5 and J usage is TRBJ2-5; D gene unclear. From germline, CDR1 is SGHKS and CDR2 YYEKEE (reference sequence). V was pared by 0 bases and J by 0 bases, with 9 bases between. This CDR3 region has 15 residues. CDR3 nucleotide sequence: TGTGCCAGCAGCTTGGTTAGCAGGCACCAAGAGACCCAGTACTTC. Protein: CASSLVSRHQETQYF. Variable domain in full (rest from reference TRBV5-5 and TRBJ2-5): DAGVTQSPTHLIKTRGQQVTLRCSPISGHKSVSWYQQVLGQGPQFIFQYYEKEERGRGNFPDRFSARQFPNYSSELNVNALLLGDSALYLCASSLVSRHQETQYFGPGTRLLVL.

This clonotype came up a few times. CDR3 region: CASTSVGVGELFF. The CDR3 region has the DNA TGCGCCAGCACCTCAGTCGGGGTCGGGGAGCTGTTTTTT. This sequence joins TRBV4-1 and TRBJ2-2; tentative D call: TRBD2 (5 bases). CDR3 length: 13 residues. V lost 7 bases, J lost 7 bases, and 13 bases lay in between. The germline gives CDR1 MGHRA, CDR2 YSYEKL.